The sequence of this T cell receptor beta chain was determined in a study of blood T cell repertoires in COVID-19. Study information: Specimens from acute and convalescent COVID-19 originated in the United States, Italy and Spain. PBMCs, B-cell-depleted T cells, or T cells provided the cDNA or gDNA that made up the material.

Per the authors' pipeline: Amplified reference gene primers provided the basis for estimating nucleated cell counts. Some clones are missing from TCRdb's copy, which holds only in-frame ones; the method was immunoSEQ multiplex PCR. The V and J calls and clone size were taken over from that table, and D and trimming were inferred from the DNA. The sample contains 250,000 to 300,000 clones, about 87% of which appear only once. V lost 1 base, J lost 6 bases, and 17 bases lay in between. CDR3 length: 16 amino acids. Germline values: CDR1 SGHRS, CDR2 YFSETQ. This sequence originates from a woman in her sixties with COVID-19, enrolled during active disease. The gene calls are TRBV5-1 and TRBJ2-1; D may be TRBD2 (6 bases). Sequencing was carried out using peripheral blood. The CDR3 nucleotides read TGCGCCAGCAGCTTGAGTCCCGGGACTTGGGGCAATGAGCAGTTCTTC. As protein: CASSLSPGTWGNEQFF.